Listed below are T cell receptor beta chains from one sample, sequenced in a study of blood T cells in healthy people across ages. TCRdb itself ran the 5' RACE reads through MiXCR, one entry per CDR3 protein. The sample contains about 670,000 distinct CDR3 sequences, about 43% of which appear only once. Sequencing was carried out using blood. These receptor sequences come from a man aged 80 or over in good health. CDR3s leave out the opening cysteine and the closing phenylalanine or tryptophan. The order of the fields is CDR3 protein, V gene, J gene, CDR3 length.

CDR3 protein: ASSLSQAGDYEQY; V gene: TRBV28; J gene: TRBJ2-7; CDR3 length: 13
CDR3 protein: ATSRDNGDEQY; V gene: TRBV15; J gene: TRBJ2-5; CDR3 length: 11
CDR3 protein: ASSHRGLGEQY; V gene: TRBV3-1; J gene: TRBJ2-7; CDR3 length: 11
CDR3 protein: ASTTGTASYEQY; V gene: TRBV6-5; J gene: TRBJ2-7; CDR3 length: 12
CDR3 protein: SALQERNSLLH; V gene: TRBV20-1; J gene: TRBJ1-6; CDR3 length: 11
CDR3 protein: ASRDRGWDEQF; V gene: TRBV10-2; J gene: TRBJ2-1; CDR3 length: 11
CDR3 protein: ASSYSGGVPSYNEQF; V gene: TRBV6-2/TRBV6-3; J gene: TRBJ2-1; CDR3 length: 15
CDR3 protein: ASRDNPDTQY; V gene: TRBV2; J gene: TRBJ2-3; CDR3 length: 10
CDR3 protein: ASSYRGGRETQY; V gene: TRBV28; J gene: TRBJ2-5; CDR3 length: 12
CDR3 protein: ASSSRQGGPDTQY; V gene: TRBV7-2; J gene: TRBJ2-3; CDR3 length: 13
CDR3 protein: ASSPDGRGGPEQYNEQY; V gene: TRBV7-9; J gene: TRBJ2-7; CDR3 length: 17
CDR3 protein: ASSQDFNSNQPQH; V gene: TRBV4-1; J gene: TRBJ1-5; CDR3 length: 13
CDR3 protein: ASSQVETSGRAGDTQY; V gene: TRBV3-1; J gene: TRBJ2-3; CDR3 length: 16
CDR3 protein: SVVPTYSYNEQF; V gene: TRBV29-1; J gene: TRBJ2-1; CDR3 length: 12
CDR3 protein: ASSLARWGTGDMNTEAF; V gene: TRBV12-3/TRBV12-4; J gene: TRBJ1-1; CDR3 length: 17
CDR3 protein: ASSDYTSGIYNEQF; V gene: TRBV6-1; J gene: TRBJ2-1; CDR3 length: 14
CDR3 protein: ASSLRAGQGAYEQY; V gene: TRBV7-9; J gene: TRBJ2-7; CDR3 length: 14
CDR3 protein: ASSKVGSSTDTQY; V gene: TRBV6-5; J gene: TRBJ2-3; CDR3 length: 13
CDR3 protein: ASSKKGMSEQY; V gene: TRBV21-1; J gene: NA; CDR3 length: 11
CDR3 protein: SVPPGQGNYGYT; V gene: TRBV29-1; J gene: TRBJ1-2; CDR3 length: 12
CDR3 protein: ASKTGATNEKLF; V gene: TRBV6-1; J gene: TRBJ1-4; CDR3 length: 12
CDR3 protein: ASSQAGESTNEQF; V gene: TRBV4-3; J gene: TRBJ2-1; CDR3 length: 13
CDR3 protein: ASSRTGTGNEQY; V gene: TRBV7-9; J gene: TRBJ2-7; CDR3 length: 12
CDR3 protein: SVAGRGELF; V gene: TRBV29-1; J gene: TRBJ2-2; CDR3 length: 9
CDR3 protein: ASAGETQY; V gene: TRBV6-1; J gene: TRBJ2-5; CDR3 length: 8
CDR3 protein: ASSELVAGRQETQY; V gene: TRBV10-2; J gene: TRBJ2-5; CDR3 length: 14
CDR3 protein: ASNRSGANSPLH; V gene: TRBV7-9; J gene: TRBJ1-6; CDR3 length: 12
CDR3 protein: ASSPRRLAEETQY; V gene: TRBV7-9; J gene: TRBJ2-5; CDR3 length: 13
CDR3 protein: SVSQQGPTEAF; V gene: TRBV29-1; J gene: TRBJ1-1; CDR3 length: 11
CDR3 protein: SVAGSLGEKLF; V gene: TRBV29-1; J gene: TRBJ1-4; CDR3 length: 11
CDR3 protein: SVPTSTWDTQY; V gene: TRBV20-1; J gene: TRBJ2-3; CDR3 length: 11
CDR3 protein: SVERGSLVGELF; V gene: TRBV29-1; J gene: TRBJ2-1; CDR3 length: 12
CDR3 protein: ASRLAWETQF; V gene: TRBV2; J gene: TRBJ2-1; CDR3 length: 10
CDR3 protein: ASSPRVGQLNEQF; V gene: TRBV28; J gene: TRBJ2-1; CDR3 length: 13
CDR3 protein: ASSKGTGGFGDTQY; V gene: TRBV21-1; J gene: TRBJ2-3; CDR3 length: 14
CDR3 protein: ASSGMTGNEGSPLH; V gene: TRBV5-1; J gene: TRBJ1-6; CDR3 length: 14
CDR3 protein: ASSELGPGPQH; V gene: TRBV14; J gene: TRBJ1-5; CDR3 length: 11
CDR3 protein: SGHRAPLDEQF; V gene: TRBV29-1; J gene: TRBJ2-1; CDR3 length: 11
CDR3 protein: STLGLAGGRRYADTQY; V gene: TRBV20-1; J gene: TRBJ2-3; CDR3 length: 16
CDR3 protein: ASSYSKISSYEQY; V gene: TRBV6-2/TRBV6-3; J gene: TRBJ2-7; CDR3 length: 13
CDR3 protein: ASSQEPGLAADTQY; V gene: TRBV14; J gene: TRBJ2-3; CDR3 length: 14
CDR3 protein: ASSRSLISTDTQY; V gene: TRBV7-2; J gene: TRBJ2-3; CDR3 length: 13
CDR3 protein: ASSTDRDRTDTQY; V gene: TRBV7-9; J gene: TRBJ2-3; CDR3 length: 13
CDR3 protein: ASSNGPAGGYTQY; V gene: TRBV28; J gene: TRBJ2-3; CDR3 length: 13
CDR3 protein: SARDQWRGGETQY; V gene: TRBV20-1; J gene: TRBJ2-5; CDR3 length: 13
CDR3 protein: ASSAIDRVPTGELF; V gene: TRBV9; J gene: TRBJ2-2; CDR3 length: 14